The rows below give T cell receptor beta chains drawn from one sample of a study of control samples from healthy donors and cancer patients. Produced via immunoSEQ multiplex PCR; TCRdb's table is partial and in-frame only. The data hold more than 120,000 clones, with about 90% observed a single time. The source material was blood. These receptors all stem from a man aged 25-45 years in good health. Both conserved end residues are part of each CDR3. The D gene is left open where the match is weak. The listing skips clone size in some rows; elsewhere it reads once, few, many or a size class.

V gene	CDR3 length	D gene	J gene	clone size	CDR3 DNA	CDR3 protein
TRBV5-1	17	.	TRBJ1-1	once	TGCGCCAGCAGCTTGGCCGGGGCAGGGAACATGAACACTGAAGCTTTCTTT	CASSLAGAGNMNTEAFF
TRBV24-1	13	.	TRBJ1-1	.	TGTGCCACCAGTGATATCAGGGGCACTGAAGCTTTCTTT	CATSDIRGTEAFF
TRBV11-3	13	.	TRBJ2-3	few	TGTGCCAGCAGCTTCTTCGGAGGAGATACGCAGTATTTT	CASSFFGGDTQYF
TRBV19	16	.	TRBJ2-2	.	TGTGCCAGTAGTATAGGCACGGGGGCAATGACCGGGGAGCTGTTTTTT	CASSIGTGAMTGELFF
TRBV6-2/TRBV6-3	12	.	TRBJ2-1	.	TGTGCCAGCAGTATTACCCCCCATGAGCAGTTCTTC	CASSITPHEQFF
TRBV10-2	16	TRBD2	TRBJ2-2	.	TGCGCCAGCACCAAACCGGGACTAGCGGGGGAAGGGGAGCTGTTTTTT	CASTKPGLAGEGELFF
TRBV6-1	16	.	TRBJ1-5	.	TGTGCCAGCAGTGAATTAGAGTCAGGAATAGGTCAGCCCCAGCATTTT	CASSELESGIGQPQHF
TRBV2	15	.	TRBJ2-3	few	TGTGCCGCGGGCGGTCGGGGCGGTAGCACAGATACGCAGTATTTT	CAAGGRGGSTDTQYF
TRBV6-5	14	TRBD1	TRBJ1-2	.	TGTGCCAGCAGTTATACGGGACAGGGTTATGGCTACACCTTC	CASSYTGQGYGYTF
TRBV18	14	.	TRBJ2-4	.	TGTGCCAGCTCACCGCTGGGACAAGTCGGCATTCAGTACTTC	CASSPLGQVGIQYF
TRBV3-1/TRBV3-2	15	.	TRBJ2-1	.	TGTGCCAGCAGCCCCTGGGCGGGGTCCTACAATGAGCAGTTCTTC	CASSPWAGSYNEQFF
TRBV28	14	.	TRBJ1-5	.	TGTGCCAGCAATCGGGGGTCTAGCAATCAGCCCCAGCATTTT	CASNRGSSNQPQHF
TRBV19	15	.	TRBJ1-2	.	TGTGCCAGTAGTATGAGAGGGGCGGCTTCAAATGGCTACACCTTC	CASSMRGAASNGYTF
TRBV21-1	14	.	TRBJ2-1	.	TGTGCCAGCAGCAAAGCTAGCGGCAGGCCAGAGCAGTTCTTC	CASSKASGRPEQFF
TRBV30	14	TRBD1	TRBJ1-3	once	TGTGCCTGGAGTTCAGGGGGCTCTGGAAACACCATATATTTT	CAWSSGGSGNTIYF
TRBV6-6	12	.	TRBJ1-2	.	TGTGCCAGCAGTCACCCTCTAACGGGCTACACCTTC	CASSHPLTGYTF
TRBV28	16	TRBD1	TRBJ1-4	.	TGTGCCAGCAGTTTAAGGGGACAGGGGGTAAACGAAAAACTGTTTTTT	CASSLRGQGVNEKLFF
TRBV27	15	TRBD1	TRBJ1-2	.	TGTGCCAGCAGTTTGTCAGGGGGCGAATTCTATGGCTACACCTTC	CASSLSGGEFYGYTF
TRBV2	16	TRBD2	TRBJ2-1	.	TGTGCCAGCAGTGAAGCGGGGACTAGCGGTAGGAATGAGCAGTTCTTC	CASSEAGTSGRNEQFF
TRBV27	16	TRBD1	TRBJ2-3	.	TGTGCCAGCAGCCCTAACAGGGGGCTGGGCACAGATACGCAGTATTTT	CASSPNRGLGTDTQYF
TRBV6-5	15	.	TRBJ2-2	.	TGTGCCAGCAGTTACGTGCAGGGGAACACCGGGGAGCTGTTTTTT	CASSYVQGNTGELFF
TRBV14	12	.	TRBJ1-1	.	TGTGCCAGCAGCCGACAGTACACTGAAGCTTTCTTT	CASSRQYTEAFF
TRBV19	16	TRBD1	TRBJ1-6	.	TGTGCCAGTAGTACGACAGGGAGATCCTATAATTCACCCCTCCACTTT	CASSTTGRSYNSPLHF
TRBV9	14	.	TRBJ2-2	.	TGTGCCAGCACCCTCAGAAGCGACACCGGGGAGCTGTTTTTT	CASTLRSDTGELFF
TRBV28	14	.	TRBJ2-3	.	TGTGCCAGCAGTCTCCAAGGGGTGTCGGATACGCAGTATTTT	CASSLQGVSDTQYF
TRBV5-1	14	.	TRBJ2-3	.	TGCGCCAGCAGCTTAGGGGACCACACAGATACGCAGTATTTT	CASSLGDHTDTQYF
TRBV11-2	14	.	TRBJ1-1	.	TGTGCCAGCAGCTTGTGGGGAGAAGGCACTGAAGCTTTCTTT	CASSLWGEGTEAFF
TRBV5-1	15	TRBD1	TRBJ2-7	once	TGCGCCAGCAGCTTGGGAAGGTTGACAGGGACCGAGCAGTACTTC	CASSLGRLTGTEQYF
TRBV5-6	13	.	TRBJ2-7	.	TGTGCCAGCAGCACCCGCGACAGGTACGAGCAGTACTTC	CASSTRDRYEQYF
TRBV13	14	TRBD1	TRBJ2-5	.	TGTGCCAGCAGCCACAGGGACAGGCAAGAGACCCAGTACTTC	CASSHRDRQETQYF
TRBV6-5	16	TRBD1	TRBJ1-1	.	TGTGCCAGCAGTTACGTTTCGGGACAGCCCCACACTGAAGCTTTCTTT	CASSYVSGQPHTEAFF